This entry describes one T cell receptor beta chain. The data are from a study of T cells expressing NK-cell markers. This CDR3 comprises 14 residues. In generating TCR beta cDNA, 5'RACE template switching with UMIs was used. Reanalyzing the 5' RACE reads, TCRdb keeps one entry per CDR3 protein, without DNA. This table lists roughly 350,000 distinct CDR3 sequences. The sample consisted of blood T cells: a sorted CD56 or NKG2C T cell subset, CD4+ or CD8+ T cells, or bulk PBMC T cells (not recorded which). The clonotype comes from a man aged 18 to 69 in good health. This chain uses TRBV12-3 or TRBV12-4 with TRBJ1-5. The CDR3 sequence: CASEAGWSNQPQHF.